Shown below are 21 T cell receptor beta chains from a single sample sequenced in a study of blood T cell repertoires in COVID-19. Profiling relied on immunoSEQ multiplex PCR, and the TCRdb table lists in-frame clones only, not all of them. The data hold roughly 140,000 clones, with approximately 84% observed a single time. What was sequenced was peripheral blood. These receptor sequences come from a woman aged 80 or older in a cohort sampled during active or convalescent COVID-19.

The sample holds one count of this clone. The J gene is TRBJ2-5, the V gene TRBV5-1, with TRBD2 matching over 9 bases. Germline CDR1 SGHRS, CDR2 YFSETQ. The V and J ends lost 0 bases and 1 base, in that order; junction bases with no gene match: 4. The CDR3 loop spans 16 amino acids. The CDR3, as DNA: TGCGCCAGCAGCTTGGCGATTAGCGGGGGCCAAGAGACCCAGTACTTC. Translating it yields CASSLAISGGQETQYF.

V gene TRBV19 combines with J gene TRBJ1-1, with TRBD1 as a possible D gene (6 bases). Trimming cost V 4 bases and J 2 bases, with 11 bases left between them. The V gene's germline CDR1 is LNHDA and CDR2 SQIVND (reference sequence). This CDR3 has 14 residues. CDR3 sequence reads: CASSNGGLNTEAFF. The CDR3 DNA is TGTGCCAGTAGTAATGGGGGCTTAAACACTGAAGCTTTCTTT.

The chain has TRBV11-2 and TRBJ1-2, with D possibly TRBD1 on 6 matching bases. The CDR3 consists of 15 residues. Germline V gene data show CDR1 as SGHAT and CDR2 as FQNNGV. The V gene lost 5 bases and the J gene lost 6 bases, with 19 bases spanning the gap. In nucleotides, the CDR3 is TGTGCCAGCAGCCCCTTGGGGGGGGGCTTTGATGGCTACACCTTC. Translated, it gives CASSPLGGGFDGYTF.

The V gene is TRBV2, the J gene TRBJ2-7; weak D call: TRBD2 (6 bases). Trimming removed 10 bases at V and 4 bases at J, with 14 bases between. CDR3 size: 12 residues. CDR1 and CDR2 (germline): SNHLY, FYNNEI. CDR3 DNA: TGTGCCACCCGACTAGTGGGATACGAGCAGTACTTC. This translates into CATRLVGYEQYF.

In the case of this clone: Additional DNA sequences in this sample encode the identical CDR3. The chain combines TRBV5-1 with TRBJ2-1; the match to TRBD2 covers 10 bases. This CDR3 contains 15 residues. J gave up 2 bases and V 5 bases, and 4 bases lay outside the gene matches. CDR1 SGHRS and CDR2 YFSETQ come from the germline V gene. CDR3 nucleotide sequence: TGCGCCAGCAGTTTAAGCGGGGGGGCCTACAATGAGCAGTTCTTC. It encodes CASSLSGGAYNEQFF.

V is TRBV7-2 and J is TRBJ1-6; 7 bases agree with TRBD1. The CDR3 has 13 residues. CDR1 is SGHTA, CDR2 FQGNSA, per germline. V was pared by 3 bases and J by 8 bases, with 1 base of the junction left unmatched. CDR3 residues: CASSLTGYSPLHF. For the CDR3, the DNA is TGTGCCAGCAGCTTGACAGGGTATTCACCCCTCCACTTT.

The V gene is TRBV19, the J gene TRBJ1-3; D ambiguous. V gave up 3 bases and J gave up 15 bases, with 21 bases separating them. Germline V gene sequence: CDR1 LNHDA, CDR2 SQIVND (reference sequence). This CDR3 region has 14 residues. The DNA for the CDR3 is TGTGCCAGTAGTATGGGAGCCGGAGCTCGTGGAGAATATTTT. It specifies CASSMGAGARGEYF.

The chain carries TRBV10-3 and TRBJ2-3; TRBD1 matches 8 bases. The CDR3 has 13 residues. The J segment lost 1 base and the V segment lost 10 bases, leaving 4 bases of the junction unmatched. Per germline, CDR1 ENHRY and CDR2 SYGVKD. CDR3 residues: CATETGGTDTQYF. The DNA of the CDR3 is TGTGCCACCGAGACAGGGGGCACAGATACGCAGTATTTT.

J is TRBJ2-3 and V is TRBV12-3 or TRBV12-4; no firm D call. The V gene lost 6 bases and the J gene lost 6 bases, with 10 bases spanning the gap. This CDR3 has 12 residues. This CDR3 reads CASSLTPDTQYF. As DNA, the CDR3 is TGTGCCAGCAGCCTAACTCCCGATACGCAGTATTTT.

This sequence joins TRBV9 and TRBJ2-2; TRBD1 might be the D (6 bases). Germline CDR1 SGDLS, CDR2 YYNGEE. V dropped 4 bases and J dropped 6 bases, with 13 bases sitting between them. The CDR3 runs 14 residues. The CDR3 DNA sequence: TGTGCCAGCAGCCGGGGCAGGGGCGCCGGGGAGCTGTTTTTT. This encodes CASSRGRGAGELFF.

This clone was picked up many times. The chain uses TRBV6-6 and TRBJ1-2, with TRBD1 as a possible D gene (6 bases). The CDR3 has 14 residues. Germline V lookup: CDR1 MNHNY, CDR2 SVGAGI (reference sequence). The V and J ends lost 2 bases and 3 bases respectively, with 10 bases between them. In DNA, the CDR3 is TGTGCCAGCAGTTACAGGGACACAGACTATGGCTACACCTTC. This encodes CASSYRDTDYGYTF.

V is TRBV20-1 and J is TRBJ1-1; possibly TRBD1 for D (6 bases). CDR3 size: 11 residues. The germline gives CDR1 DFQATT, CDR2 SNEGSKA (reference sequence). Trimming left V 4 bases short and J 3 bases short, with 6 bases between. The CDR3 loop reads CSANRDTEAFF. The CDR3 DNA reads as TGCAGTGCTAACAGGGACACTGAAGCTTTCTTT.

In this sample, this clone turned up a few times. The V call is TRBV2, the J call TRBJ1-1, with D unresolved. Trimming left V 7 bases short and J 1 base short, with 4 bases between. Germline CDR1 SNHLY, CDR2 FYNNEI. The CDR3 consists of 11 residues. The CDR3, as DNA: TGTGCCAGCATGCGGAACACTGAAGCTTTCTTT. This sequence encodes CASMRNTEAFF.

The chain couples TRBV6-1 to TRBJ2-7, with TRBD2 matching over 7 bases. The germline CDR1 and CDR2 sequences are MNHNS and SASEGT. Trimming cost V 3 bases and J 8 bases; bases outside gene matches: 7. The CDR3 contains 13 residues. The CDR3 DNA reads as TGTGCCAGCAGTGATTCGGCGGGGGAAAAGCAGTACTTC. Residues: CASSDSAGEKQYF.

The rearrangement joins TRBV6-6 to TRBJ1-4; 7 bases map to TRBD1. The germline CDR1 and CDR2 sequences are MNHNY and SVGAGI (reference sequence). The V and J ends lost 6 bases and 5 bases, in that order; junction bases with no gene match: 9. CDR3 length: 15 residues. CDR3 in DNA: TGTGCCAGCAGGCACGCCGGGACAGAGAATGAAAAACTGTTTTTT. It encodes CASRHAGTENEKLFF.

The J gene is TRBJ1-4, the V gene TRBV7-9; 7 nucleotides agree with TRBD1. There are 14 residues in the CDR3. The V gene end was trimmed by 1 base and the J gene end by 8 bases; junction bases not matched to a gene: 4. The germline CDR1 and CDR2 sequences are SEHNR and FQNEAQ (reference sequence). This CDR3 reads CASSLGVGGEKLFF. DNA of the CDR3: TGTGCCAGCAGCTTAGGTGTAGGGGGCGAAAAACTGTTTTTT.

The V and J genes are TRBV7-9 and TRBJ2-3; TRBD2 aligns across 7 bases. J was trimmed by 3 bases and V by 7 bases; bases with no gene match: 4. Germline V gives CDR1 SEHNR, CDR2 FQNEAQ (reference sequence). The CDR3 contains 13 residues. This chain's CDR3 is CASNSRGTDTQYF. The CDR3 nucleotides read TGTGCCAGCAACTCGCGGGGGACAGATACGCAGTATTTT. Using reference TRBV7-9 and TRBJ2-3 for the parts outside the CDR3, the full variable domain is DTGVSQNPRHKITKRGQNVTFRCDPISEHNRLYWYRQTLGQGPEFLTYFQNEAQLEKSRLLSDRFSAERPKGSFSTLEIQRTEQGDSAMYLCASNSRGTDTQYFGPGTRLTVL.

This clone has only a few counts. The chain is built from TRBV19 and TRBJ1-1; D not resolved. The CDR3 runs 17 residues. Trimming left V 4 bases short and J 4 bases short, with 22 bases between. Germline V gene data show CDR1 as LNHDA and CDR2 as SQIVND (reference sequence). The CDR3 is CASSNGGIYGIGTEAFF. The CDR3 DNA reads as TGTGCCAGTAGTAACGGAGGGATATATGGTATAGGCACTGAAGCTTTCTTT.

The chain combines TRBV19 with TRBJ1-1, with D perhaps TRBD1 (6 bases). Germline loops: CDR1 LNHDA, CDR2 SQIVND (reference sequence). This CDR3 has 15 residues. Trimming cost V 4 bases and J 4 bases, with 16 bases left between them. The CDR3 is CASSKGGRGPTEAFF. For the CDR3, the DNA is TGTGCCAGTAGTAAAGGTGGCAGGGGACCCACTGAAGCTTTCTTT. Drawing the rest from reference TRBV19 and TRBJ1-1, the complete variable domain is DGGITQSPKYLFRKEGQNVTLSCEQNLNHDAMYWYRQDPGQGLRLIYYSQIVNDFQKGDIAEGYSVSREKKESFPLTVTSAQKNPTAFYLCASSKGGRGPTEAFFGQGTRLTVV.

The chain combines TRBV5-6 with TRBJ1-4, with D unclear. This CDR3 is built from 13 residues. Germline CDR1 reads SGHDT; CDR2 reads YYEEEE. The ends were cut back, 6 bases at V and 6 bases at J, with 12 bases in the middle. CDR3 coding DNA: TGTGCCAGCACCGGTCCGGGTTATGAAAAACTGTTTTTT. Amino acids: CASTGPGYEKLFF.

The chain has TRBV6-5 and TRBJ2-7, with 8 nucleotides matching TRBD2. V was clipped by 6 bases and J by 4 bases; unmatched bases: 8. From germline, CDR1 is MNHEY and CDR2 SVGAGI. The CDR3 consists of 14 residues. The CDR3 nucleotides read TGTGCCAGCAGATTAGCGGGGTACGTATACGAGCAGTACGTC. This gives the protein CASRLAGYVYEQYV.